This is a list of T cell receptor beta chains from one sample in a study of human T cells and chemical hapten exposure. TCRdb fed the reads into MiXCR, producing one record per CDR3 protein. This table has around 120,000 distinct CDR3 sequences, about 8.9% appearing once. Sample: whole blood. Receptors were obtained from a human donor in good health. Some clones in this sample may be carry-over from other donors' samples. The CDR3 runs from the conserved cysteine through the conserved F or W. D genes are given only for firm matches. Not all rows give a size; the values are once, few, many and, for expanded clones, a class.

D	V	size	J	CDR3	DNA
NA	TRBV27	few	TRBJ2-1	CASSQTPTGSSYNEQFF	TGTGCCAGCAGTCAAACTCCTACAGGTAGCTCCTACAATGAGCAGTTCTTC
TRBD1	TRBV4-1	many	TRBJ2-7	CASSLAETGTYEQYF	TGCGCCAGCAGTCTAGCCGAGACAGGGACCTACGAGCAGTACTTC
NA	TRBV25-1	NA	TRBJ2-7	CASSGRQDYYEQYF	TGTGCCAGCAGTGGGAGACAGGATTACTACGAGCAGTACTTC
TRBD1	TRBV13	NA	TRBJ2-7	CASSIKTGTYEQYF	TGTGCCAGCAGCATTAAGACAGGGACCTACGAGCAGTACTTC
NA	TRBV9	few	TRBJ2-3	CASSVGLVGTDTQYF	TGTGCCAGCAGCGTAGGACTAGTAGGCACAGATACGCAGTATTTT
NA	TRBV27	NA	TRBJ2-1	CASSARQIQSYNEQFF	TGTGCCAGCAGTGCCCGACAGATCCAGAGCTACAATGAGCAGTTCTTC
TRBD2	TRBV19	NA	TRBJ2-7	CASSRAAGGPYEQYF	TGTGCCAGTAGTAGGGCAGCGGGGGGCCCCTACGAGCAGTACTTC
NA	TRBV4-3	few	TRBJ2-2	CVSSQVGQGVGELFF	TGCGTCAGCAGCCAAGTCGGGCAGGGAGTCGGGGAGCTGTTTTTT
NA	TRBV25-1	few	TRBJ2-5	CASSDQGQRETQYF	TGTGCCAGCAGTGATCAGGGGCAGCGAGAGACCCAGTACTTC
TRBD1	TRBV12-3/TRBV12-4	NA	TRBJ2-7	CASSLGPRDRANEQYF	TGTGCCAGCAGTTTAGGCCCCCGGGACAGGGCGAACGAGCAGTACTTC
TRBD2	TRBV6-5	few	TRBJ2-7	CASSYVAGREQYF	TGTGCCAGCAGTTACGTAGCGGGACGCGAGCAGTACTTC
NA	TRBV7-8	many	TRBJ1-2	CASSPNRLGYGYTF	TGTGCCAGCAGCCCTAACAGGCTAGGCTATGGCTACACCTTC
TRBD2	TRBV4-3	few	TRBJ2-3	CASSQEGGGDTQYF	TGCGCCAGCAGCCAAGAAGGCGGGGGAGATACGCAGTATTTT
NA	TRBV19	NA	TRBJ1-1	CASKPPKGQSVNTEAFF	TGTGCCAGTAAACCCCCCAAAGGACAATCGGTGAACACTGAAGCTTTCTTT